This is a list of T cell receptor beta chains from one sample in a study of cytomegalovirus exposure and HLA in healthy donors. The assay was immunoSEQ multiplex PCR, and TCRdb's table has in-frame clones only and misses some. Counted here are about 160,000 clones, roughly 85% occurring once; the ten biggest clones make up 2% to 2.5%. Material: PBMCs. The source of these receptors is a man in his forties in good health and CMV-seronegative. Each CDR3 is given with its conserved first and last residue. A D gene is named only where the DNA matches it firmly. Size is stated for part of the rows, as once, few or many counts, or as a class when the clone is expanded.

TRBV5-5	TRBJ2-5	-	TRBD1	TGTGCCAGCAGGTTGACAGGGCAAGAGACCCAGTACTTC	CASRLTGQETQYF
TRBV27	TRBJ2-1	-	TRBD2	TGTGCCAGCAGTCCATGGGGACTAGCGGGCGGGGGGGGCTCCTACAATGAGCAGTTCTTC	CASSPWGLAGGGGSYNEQFF
TRBV28	TRBJ2-1	-	TRBD2	TGTGCCAGCAGGCCGCACCGGGGACCGGGGGGACTAGTCTACAATGAGCAGTTCTTC	CASRPHRGPGGLVYNEQFF
TRBV7-2	TRBJ2-7	-	-	TGTGCCAGCAGCTTTGGCCAGGTCTACGAGCAGTACTTC	CASSFGQVYEQYF
TRBV5-4	TRBJ2-7	-	TRBD2	TGTGCCAGCAGCTCGAGTGCTTTATTGGGGTTAACTAGCGGAACCTACGAGCAGTACTTC	CASSSSALLGLTSGTYEQYF
TRBV4-2	TRBJ2-1	-	TRBD2	TGTGCCAGCAGCCAAGAGGCGGAAAGGGGACTAGCGGGAACGCTGCAGTTCTTC	CASSQEAERGLAGTLQFF
TRBV11-2	TRBJ2-7	-	TRBD2	TGTGCCAGCAGCCCGCGGACTAGCGCCGAGCAGTACTTC	CASSPRTSAEQYF
TRBV10-3	TRBJ2-1	-	TRBD2	TGTGCCAGCGGCGGGACTAGCGGCTACAATGAGCAGTTCTTC	CASGGTSGYNEQFF
TRBV7-9	TRBJ2-2	-	TRBD2	TGTGCCAGCAGCTTAGTTCGAGCGGGAGCTTCCGGGGAGCTGTTTTTT	CASSLVRAGASGELFF
TRBV27	TRBJ2-1	few	-	TGTGCCAGCAGTTTAAGATTAGCAGGGGAGCAGTTCTTC	CASSLRLAGEQFF
TRBV5-1	TRBJ2-7	-	TRBD2	TGCGCCAGCAGCTCTCGGGGGGGCTACGAGCAGTACTTC	CASSSRGGYEQYF
TRBV6-5	TRBJ2-3	-	-	TGTGCCAGCAGTTACTCGAGACAGAGAGATACGCAGTATTTT	CASSYSRQRDTQYF
TRBV4-3	TRBJ2-5	-	-	TGCGCCAGCAGCCAAGACAGGGGATTAAAGACCCAGTACTTC	CASSQDRGLKTQYF
TRBV21-1	TRBJ1-4	once	-	TGTGCCAGCAGCAAAGCGTCGCAGAATGAAAAACTGTTTTTT	CASSKASQNEKLFF
TRBV2	TRBJ2-5	-	TRBD1	TGTGCCAGCAGTTCGGACAGGGTGGCCGAAGAGACCCAGTACTTC	CASSSDRVAEETQYF
TRBV30	TRBJ2-2	-	TRBD2	TGTGCCTGGAGCAGCGGGAGGGCCGGCGGGGAGCTGTTTTTT	CAWSSGRAGGELFF
TRBV18	TRBJ2-2	few	TRBD2	TGTGCCAGCTCACCAAAGACTAGCTGGAACACCGGGGAGCTGTTTTTT	CASSPKTSWNTGELFF
TRBV19	TRBJ1-2	-	-	TGTGCCAGTAGTTCACCCCACAGGATGAATCGCTATGGCTACACCTTC	CASSSPHRMNRYGYTF
TRBV19	TRBJ2-7	-	-	TGTGCCAGTAGTATCCGACGAGGAACCTACGAGCAGTACTTC	CASSIRRGTYEQYF
TRBV6-1	TRBJ1-3	once	TRBD1	TGTGCCATCCAGGGGGGTGGAAACACCATATATTTT	CAIQGGGNTIYF
TRBV29-1	TRBJ1-1	-	-	TGCAGCGTTGAACGGGAGATGAACACTGAAGCTTTCTTT	CSVEREMNTEAFF
TRBV19	TRBJ1-5	-	-	TGTGCCAGTAGTACCCAGAAGAATCAGCCCCAGCATTTT	CASSTQKNQPQHF
TRBV10-3	TRBJ2-1	few	TRBD2	TGTGCCATCAGTGAGTCGCGGGGGGGGGACAATGAGCAGTTCTTC	CAISESRGGDNEQFF
TRBV11-2	TRBJ2-7	-	-	TGTGCCAGCAGCTTGGGCTCGTACGAGCAGTACTTC	CASSLGSYEQYF
TRBV5-4	TRBJ2-7	-	-	TGTGCCAGCAGCTGGGGGGAGGCCTACGAGCAGTACTTC	CASSWGEAYEQYF
TRBV30	TRBJ2-7	-	-	TGTGCCTGGAGTCCCGGACACTTAAGCTACGAGCAGTACTTC	CAWSPGHLSYEQYF
TRBV28	TRBJ1-1	-	-	TGTGCCAGCAGTTTCATCGGGGATAGGAGGAACACTGAAGCTTTCTTT	CASSFIGDRRNTEAFF
TRBV4-2	TRBJ2-4	-	TRBD2	TGTGCCAGCAGCCAAGATCGGGGGGAGGAGGGGCTAGCCAAAAACATTCAGTACTTC	CASSQDRGEEGLAKNIQYF
TRBV5-1	TRBJ2-1	-	-	TGCGCCAGCAGCTTGGACAGGGCCAATGAGCAGTTCTTC	CASSLDRANEQFF
TRBV28	TRBJ2-6	-	TRBD1	TGTGCCAGCAGTTTATGGGGGACAGGGGTGGTCCTGACTTTC	CASSLWGTGVVLTF
TRBV6-1	TRBJ2-6	-	-	TGTGCCACCTGGATTCCTGGGGCCAACGGCCTGACTTTC	CATWIPGANGLTF
TRBV29-1	TRBJ2-6	few	TRBD1	TGCAGCGTCCGGGACAGGGGGCTTGGGGCCAACGTCCTGACTTTC	CSVRDRGLGANVLTF
TRBV25-1	TRBJ1-2	-	-	TGTGCCAGCAGGCAGGGCTCTGGCTACACCTTC	CASRQGSGYTF
TRBV29-1	TRBJ1-1	-	TRBD1	TGCAGCGTTGGGGGGGGTTCGGGACAGGGTCATGAAGCTTTCTTT	CSVGGGSGQGHEAFF
TRBV5-5	TRBJ1-2	-	-	TGTGCCAGCAGCTTGGACAGCGGATCTTATGGCTACACCTTC	CASSLDSGSYGYTF
TRBV19	TRBJ2-1	-	TRBD2	TGTGCCAGTAGTAGCCGGGGACTAGATGGTTCCTACAATGAGCAGTTCTTC	CASSSRGLDGSYNEQFF
TRBV19	TRBJ2-5	once	TRBD2	TGTGCCAGTAGTATAGGGACTAGCGGGAGTACGGGGGAGACCCAGTACTTC	CASSIGTSGSTGETQYF
TRBV29-1	TRBJ2-7	-	-	TGCAGCGTTGCGGATCCGGGATCGACTATGGGCGAGCAGTACTTC	CSVADPGSTMGEQYF
TRBV28	TRBJ2-7	-	-	TGTGCCAGCACCCCAGGGGTCCACGAGCAGTACTTC	CASTPGVHEQYF
TRBV7-9	TRBJ2-5	-	-	TGTGCCAGCAGCTTACAGGACATGCAGTACTTC	CASSLQDMQYF
TRBV5-1	TRBJ2-7	-	TRBD2	TGCGCCAGCGCAAAGCAGTTGTGGACTAGCGGGACCGGGGGGAGCTCCTACGAGCAGTACTTC	CASAKQLWTSGTGGSSYEQYF
TRBV2	TRBJ1-1	-	-	TGTGCCAGCAGTGCGGGGGGGAGCACTGAAGCTTTCTTT	CASSAGGSTEAFF
TRBV7-9	TRBJ2-3	-	TRBD2	TGTGCCAGCAGCTTAGGAGCGGGGTTGTCAGCAGATACGCAGTATTTT	CASSLGAGLSADTQYF
TRBV6-1	TRBJ2-3	few	-	TGTGCCAGCAGTGAAGTCGGTCGAAGCACAGATACGCAGTATTTT	CASSEVGRSTDTQYF
TRBV5-6	TRBJ1-2	-	TRBD1	TGTGCCAGCAGCTCATACAAACGGGACAGGGAGAATGGCTACACCTTC	CASSSYKRDRENGYTF
TRBV7-9	TRBJ2-6	-	-	TGTGCCAGCAGCCTTGATGCTGGGGCCAACGGCCTGACTTTC	CASSLDAGANGLTF
TRBV7-6	TRBJ2-1	-	TRBD2	TGTGCCAGCAGCATAAGCGGGAGCCGGGGCAATGAGCAGTTCTTC	CASSISGSRGNEQFF
TRBV4-1	TRBJ1-5	-	-	TGCGCCAGCAGCCAAGGGCCGGGGGAGGCTATGAGCAATCAGCCCCAGCATTTT	CASSQGPGEAMSNQPQHF
TRBV4-2	TRBJ2-2	-	-	TGTGCCAGCAGCCGGGGGGGACAGGACACCGGGGAGCTGTTTTTT	CASSRGGQDTGELFF